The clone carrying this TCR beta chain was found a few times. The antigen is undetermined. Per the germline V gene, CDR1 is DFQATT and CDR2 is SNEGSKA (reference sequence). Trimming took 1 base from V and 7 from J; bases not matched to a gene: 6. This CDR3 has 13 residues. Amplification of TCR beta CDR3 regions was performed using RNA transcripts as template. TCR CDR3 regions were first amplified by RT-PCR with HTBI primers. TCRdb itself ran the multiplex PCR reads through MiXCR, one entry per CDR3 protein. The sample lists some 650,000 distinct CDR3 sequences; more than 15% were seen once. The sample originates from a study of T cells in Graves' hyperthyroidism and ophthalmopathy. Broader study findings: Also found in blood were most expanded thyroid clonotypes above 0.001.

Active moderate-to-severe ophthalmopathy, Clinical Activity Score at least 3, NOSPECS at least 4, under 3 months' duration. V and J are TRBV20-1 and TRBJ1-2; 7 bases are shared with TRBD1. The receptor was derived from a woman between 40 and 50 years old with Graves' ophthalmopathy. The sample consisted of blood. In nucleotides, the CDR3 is TGCAGTGCTAGAGGCCTACAGGGGATTGGCTACACCTTC. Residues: CSARGLQGIGYTF.